This is a list of T cell receptor beta chains from one sample in a study of cytomegalovirus exposure and HLA in healthy donors. Produced via immunoSEQ multiplex PCR; TCRdb's table is partial and in-frame only. This sample yields approximately 260,000 clones, of which 65% to 90% are seen a single time; approximately 1% belongs to the top ten. The sample was PBMCs. The source is a woman aged 18-29 years in good health and CMV-seronegative. Each CDR3 is given with its conserved first and last residue. D genes are given only for firm matches. Rows may omit the clone size; those that give it use once, few, many or a size class.

TRBD1 | TRBJ1-2 | TRBV6-5 | . | TGTGCCAGCAGTTACTTAAGGACAGGGGCCCTCTATGGCTACACCTTC | CASSYLRTGALYGYTF
. | TRBJ2-5 | TRBV7-3 | many | TGTGCCAGCAGCCCCGGGAGCGTCCAGGGGACCCAGTACTTC | CASSPGSVQGTQYF
. | TRBJ1-1 | TRBV11-2 | . | TGTGCCAGCAGGCTTACAGGGTCGGAAGCTTTCTTT | CASRLTGSEAFF
. | TRBJ2-1 | TRBV10-1 | once | TGCGCCAGCAGCCCGGACTTAAGCTCCTACAATGAGCAGTTCTTC | CASSPDLSSYNEQFF
TRBD1 | TRBJ2-7 | TRBV7-9 | . | TGTGCCAGCAGCTTAGACCGGACAGGGAGCTCCTACGAGCAGTACTTC | CASSLDRTGSSYEQYF
TRBD1 | TRBJ2-1 | TRBV5-1 | . | TGCGCCAGCAGCTCCTCTACTAGGGGGCCCTACAATGAGCAGTTCTTC | CASSSSTRGPYNEQFF
. | TRBJ2-7 | TRBV5-1 | . | TGCGCCAGCAAGGAGGGGGCAAAGGGCTCCTACGAGCAGTACTTC | CASKEGAKGSYEQYF
TRBD1 | TRBJ1-2 | TRBV18 | . | TGTGCCAGCTCACCAGCGGGGACAGTAGACCTCGGCTACACCTTC | CASSPAGTVDLGYTF
TRBD1 | TRBJ1-6 | TRBV9 | . | TGTGCCAGCACCCGGACAGGGACCTCTTCACCCCTCCACTTT | CASTRTGTSSPLHF
TRBD2 | TRBJ2-1 | TRBV27 | . | TGTGCCAGCAGTTTATCCACGACTAGCGGGTCATACAATGAGCAGTTCTTC | CASSLSTTSGSYNEQFF
TRBD1 | TRBJ1-2 | TRBV30 | few | TGTGCTGTGGACAGGGGGAACTATGGCTACACCTTC | CAVDRGNYGYTF
TRBD1 | TRBJ1-2 | TRBV6-4 | . | TGTGCCAGCAGTGATATGACAGGGGGTGACTATGGCTACACCTTC | CASSDMTGGDYGYTF
TRBD2 | TRBJ2-1 | TRBV29-1 | . | TGCAGCGCCCCTTTAGCGGGGGGGCCCTACAATGAGCAGTTCTTC | CSAPLAGGPYNEQFF
TRBD2 | TRBJ2-1 | TRBV11-2 | . | TGTGCCAGCAGCTTAGAGATTAGGCTAGCGGCCTACAATGAGCAGTTCTTC | CASSLEIRLAAYNEQFF
TRBD1 | TRBJ1-5 | TRBV4-1 | . | TGCGCCAGCAGCCAAGATCAAGAGGGGGCGCGGGACAATCAGCCCCAGCATTTT | CASSQDQEGARDNQPQHF
TRBD2 | TRBJ2-3 | TRBV5-1 | . | TGCGCCAGCAGCCCTTGGACTAGCGTCGCAGATACGCAGTATTTT | CASSPWTSVADTQYF
TRBD2 | TRBJ2-7 | TRBV4-1 | once | TGCGCCAGCAGCCAAGGGGGCAGCGGGAGGGCCGTAGAGCAGTACTTC | CASSQGGSGRAVEQYF
. | TRBJ1-1 | TRBV2 | . | TGTGCCAGCAATCCAACCTGGCAAGCTGAAGCTTTCTTT | CASNPTWQAEAFF
TRBD1 | TRBJ2-7 | TRBV5-1 | . | TGCGCCAGCAGCTTGGGACAGGGGGCCTGGGGCGAGCAGTACTTC | CASSLGQGAWGEQYF
. | TRBJ2-2 | TRBV11-2 | . | TGTGCCAGCAGCTTAAGGACAGCGAACACCGGGGAGCTGTTTTTT | CASSLRTANTGELFF
TRBD2 | TRBJ2-5 | TRBV29-1 | . | TGCAGCGTCGCACCCCTCGCTGGCGGGACTACAAAGACCCAGTACTTC | CSVAPLAGGTTKTQYF
. | TRBJ1-5 | TRBV5-1 | . | TGCGCCAGCAGCCCGGGGGGGTATAGCAATCAGCCCCAGCATTTT | CASSPGGYSNQPQHF
. | TRBJ2-1 | TRBV7-6 | . | TGTGCCAGCAGCTCAACGGGAAGGGAGCAGTTCTTC | CASSSTGREQFF
. | TRBJ1-6 | TRBV5-6 | . | TGTGCCAGCAGCTTGGACACAATTAATTCACCCCTCCACTTT | CASSLDTINSPLHF
. | TRBJ1-2 | TRBV2 | . | TGTGCCAGCAGTGAAGATGGGAGGCCCTATGGCTACACCTTC | CASSEDGRPYGYTF
. | TRBJ2-7 | TRBV28 | . | TGTGCCAGCAGTTTATGGGTTGACAGGAGCTACGAGCAGTACTTC | CASSLWVDRSYEQYF
. | TRBJ1-1 | TRBV4-1 | . | TGCGCCAGCAGCCAATTCAGGGACACTGAAGCTTTCTTT | CASSQFRDTEAFF
. | TRBJ1-1 | TRBV5-1 | . | TGCGCCAGCAGCCTCCCCGGGGGGAACACTGAAGCTTTCTTT | CASSLPGGNTEAFF
. | TRBJ2-7 | TRBV5-1 | few | TGCGCCAGCAGTCGGAGGGGCGATTACGAGCAGTACTTC | CASSRRGDYEQYF
TRBD2 | TRBJ2-7 | TRBV6-1 | . | TGTGCCAGCTCCATCCCGGGGGGTAGCTACGAGCAGTACTTC | CASSIPGGSYEQYF
TRBD2 | TRBJ2-5 | TRBV9 | few | TGTGCCAGCAGCCCGGGGGGACTCCAAGAGACCCAGTACTTC | CASSPGGLQETQYF
. | TRBJ2-1 | TRBV9 | few | TGTGCCAGCGGTGGGCCCAATGAGCAGTTCTTC | CASGGPNEQFF
TRBD2 | TRBJ2-7 | TRBV11-2 | . | TGTGCCAGCAGCTTAGAGTTTAGCGGGGGGGCCGGATCCTACGAGCAGTACTTC | CASSLEFSGGAGSYEQYF
TRBD1 | TRBJ1-1 | TRBV7-6 | . | TGTGCCAGCAGCTTATCCGGAACAGGGGGAAGACACACTGAAGCTTTCTTT | CASSLSGTGGRHTEAFF